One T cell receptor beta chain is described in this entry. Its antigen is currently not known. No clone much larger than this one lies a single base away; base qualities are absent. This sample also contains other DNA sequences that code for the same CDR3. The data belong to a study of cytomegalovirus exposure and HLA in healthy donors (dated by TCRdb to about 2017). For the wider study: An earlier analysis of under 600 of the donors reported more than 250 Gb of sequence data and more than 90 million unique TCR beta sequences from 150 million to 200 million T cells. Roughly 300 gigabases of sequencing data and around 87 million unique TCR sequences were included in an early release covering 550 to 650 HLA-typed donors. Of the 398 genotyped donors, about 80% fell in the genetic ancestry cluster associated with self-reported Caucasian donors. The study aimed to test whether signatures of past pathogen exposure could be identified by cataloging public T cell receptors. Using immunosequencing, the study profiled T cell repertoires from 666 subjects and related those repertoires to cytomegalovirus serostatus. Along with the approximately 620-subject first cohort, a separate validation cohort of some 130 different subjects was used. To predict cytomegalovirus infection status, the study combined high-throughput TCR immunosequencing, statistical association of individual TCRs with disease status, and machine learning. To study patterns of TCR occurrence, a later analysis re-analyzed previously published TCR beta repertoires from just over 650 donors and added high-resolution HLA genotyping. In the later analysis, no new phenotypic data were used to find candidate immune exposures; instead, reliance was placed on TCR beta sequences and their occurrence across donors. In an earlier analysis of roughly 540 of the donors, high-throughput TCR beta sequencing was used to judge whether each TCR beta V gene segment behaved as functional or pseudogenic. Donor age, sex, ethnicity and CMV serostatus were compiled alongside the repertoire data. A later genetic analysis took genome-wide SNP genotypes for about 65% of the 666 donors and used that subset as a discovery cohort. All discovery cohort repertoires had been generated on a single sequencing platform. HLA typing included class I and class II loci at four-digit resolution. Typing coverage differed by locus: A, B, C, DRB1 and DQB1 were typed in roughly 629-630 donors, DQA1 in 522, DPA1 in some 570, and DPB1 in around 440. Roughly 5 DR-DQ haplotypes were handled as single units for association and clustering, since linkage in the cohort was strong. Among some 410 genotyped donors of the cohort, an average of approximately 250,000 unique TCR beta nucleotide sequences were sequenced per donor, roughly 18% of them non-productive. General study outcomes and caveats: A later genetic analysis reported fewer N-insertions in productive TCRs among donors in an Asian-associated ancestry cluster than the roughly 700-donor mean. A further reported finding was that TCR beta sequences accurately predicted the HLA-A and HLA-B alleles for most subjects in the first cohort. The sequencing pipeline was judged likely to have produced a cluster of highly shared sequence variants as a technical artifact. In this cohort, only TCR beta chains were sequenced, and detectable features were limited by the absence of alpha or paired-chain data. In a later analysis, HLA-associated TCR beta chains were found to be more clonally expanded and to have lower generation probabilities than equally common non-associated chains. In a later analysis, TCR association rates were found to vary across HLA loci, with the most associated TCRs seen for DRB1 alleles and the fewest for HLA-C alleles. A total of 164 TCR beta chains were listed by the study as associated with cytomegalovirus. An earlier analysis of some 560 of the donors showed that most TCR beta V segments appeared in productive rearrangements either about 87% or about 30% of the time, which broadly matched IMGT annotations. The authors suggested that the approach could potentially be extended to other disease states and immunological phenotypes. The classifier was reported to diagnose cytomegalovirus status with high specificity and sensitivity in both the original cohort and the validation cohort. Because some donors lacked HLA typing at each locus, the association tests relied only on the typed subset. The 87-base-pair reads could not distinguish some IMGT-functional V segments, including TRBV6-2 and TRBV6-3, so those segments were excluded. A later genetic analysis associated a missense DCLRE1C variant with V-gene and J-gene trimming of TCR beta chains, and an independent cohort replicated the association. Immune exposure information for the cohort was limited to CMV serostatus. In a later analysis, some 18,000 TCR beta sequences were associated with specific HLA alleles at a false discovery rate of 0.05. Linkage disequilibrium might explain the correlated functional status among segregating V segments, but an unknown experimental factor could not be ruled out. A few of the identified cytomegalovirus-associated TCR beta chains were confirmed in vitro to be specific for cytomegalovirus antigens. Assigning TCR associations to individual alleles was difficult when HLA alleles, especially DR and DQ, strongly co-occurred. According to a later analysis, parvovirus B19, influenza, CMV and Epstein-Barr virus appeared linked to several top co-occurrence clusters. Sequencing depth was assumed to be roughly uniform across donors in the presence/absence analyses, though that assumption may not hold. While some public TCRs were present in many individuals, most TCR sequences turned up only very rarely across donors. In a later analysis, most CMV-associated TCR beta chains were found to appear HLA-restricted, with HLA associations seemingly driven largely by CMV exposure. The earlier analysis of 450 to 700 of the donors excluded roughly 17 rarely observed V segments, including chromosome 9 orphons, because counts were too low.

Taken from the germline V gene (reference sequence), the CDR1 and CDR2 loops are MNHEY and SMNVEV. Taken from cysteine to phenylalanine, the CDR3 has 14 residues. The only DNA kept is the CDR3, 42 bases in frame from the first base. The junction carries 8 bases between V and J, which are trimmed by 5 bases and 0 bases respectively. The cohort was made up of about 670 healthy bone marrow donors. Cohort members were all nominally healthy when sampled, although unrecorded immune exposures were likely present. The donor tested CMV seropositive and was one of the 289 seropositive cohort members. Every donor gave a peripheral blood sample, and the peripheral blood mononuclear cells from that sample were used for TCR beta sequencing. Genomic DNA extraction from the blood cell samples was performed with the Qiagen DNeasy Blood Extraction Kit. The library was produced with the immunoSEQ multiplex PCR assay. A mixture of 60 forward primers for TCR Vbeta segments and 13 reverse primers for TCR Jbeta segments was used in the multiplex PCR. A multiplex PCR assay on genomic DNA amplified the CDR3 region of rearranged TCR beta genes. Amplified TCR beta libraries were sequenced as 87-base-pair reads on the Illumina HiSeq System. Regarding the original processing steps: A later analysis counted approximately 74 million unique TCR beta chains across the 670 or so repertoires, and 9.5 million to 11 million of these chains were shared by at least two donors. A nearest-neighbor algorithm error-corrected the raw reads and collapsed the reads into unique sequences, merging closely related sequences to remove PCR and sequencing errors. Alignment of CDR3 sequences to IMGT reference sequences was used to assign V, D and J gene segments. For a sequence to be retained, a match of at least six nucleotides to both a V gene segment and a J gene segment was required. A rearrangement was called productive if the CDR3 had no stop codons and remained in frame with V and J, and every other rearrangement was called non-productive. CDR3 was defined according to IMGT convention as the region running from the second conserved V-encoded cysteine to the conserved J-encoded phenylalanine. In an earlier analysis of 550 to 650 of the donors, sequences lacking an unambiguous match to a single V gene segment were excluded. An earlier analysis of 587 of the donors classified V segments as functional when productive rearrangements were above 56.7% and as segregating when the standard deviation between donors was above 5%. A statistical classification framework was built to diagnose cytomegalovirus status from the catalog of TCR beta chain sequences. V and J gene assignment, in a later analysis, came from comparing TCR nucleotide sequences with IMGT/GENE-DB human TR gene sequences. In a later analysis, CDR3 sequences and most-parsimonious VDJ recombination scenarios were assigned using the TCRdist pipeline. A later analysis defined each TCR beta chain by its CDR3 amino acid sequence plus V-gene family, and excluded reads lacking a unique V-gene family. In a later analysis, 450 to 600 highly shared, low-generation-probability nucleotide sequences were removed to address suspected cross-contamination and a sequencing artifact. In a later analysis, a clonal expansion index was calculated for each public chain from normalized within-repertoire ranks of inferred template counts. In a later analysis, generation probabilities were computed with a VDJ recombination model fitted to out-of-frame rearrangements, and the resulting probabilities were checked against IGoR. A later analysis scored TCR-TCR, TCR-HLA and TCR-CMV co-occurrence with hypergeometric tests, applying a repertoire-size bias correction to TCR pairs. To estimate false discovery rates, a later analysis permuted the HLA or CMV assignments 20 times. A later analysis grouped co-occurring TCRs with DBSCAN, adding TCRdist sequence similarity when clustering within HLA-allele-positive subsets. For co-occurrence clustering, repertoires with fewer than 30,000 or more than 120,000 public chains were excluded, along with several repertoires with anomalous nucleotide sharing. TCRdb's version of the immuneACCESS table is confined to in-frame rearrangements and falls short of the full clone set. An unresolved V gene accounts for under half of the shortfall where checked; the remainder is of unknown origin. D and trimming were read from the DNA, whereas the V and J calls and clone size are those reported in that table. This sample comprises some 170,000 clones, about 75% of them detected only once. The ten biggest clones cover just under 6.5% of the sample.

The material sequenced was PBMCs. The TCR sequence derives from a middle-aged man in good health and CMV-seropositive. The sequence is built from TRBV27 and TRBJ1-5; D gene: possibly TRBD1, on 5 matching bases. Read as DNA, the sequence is TGTGCCAGCAGTCCAGGGTATAGCAATCAGCCCCAGCATTTT. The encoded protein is CASSPGYSNQPQHF.